The rows below give T cell receptor beta chains drawn from one sample of a study of monozygotic twins with inflammatory bowel disease. No DNA is given; TCRdb re-called the 5' RACE reads and lists each CDR3 protein once. The table lists 110,000 to 150,000 distinct CDR3 sequences. The sample taken for sequencing was blood. These receptors were taken from a human donor with ulcerative colitis or Crohn's disease, or a healthy co-twin of an affected twin (not recorded which). Each CDR3 is given with its conserved first and last residue.

>TRBJ2-2|TRBV4-1
CASSQVGGPTGELFF
>TRBJ1-1|TRBV5-4
CASSLGYRTGGNTEAFF
>TRBJ2-1|TRBV5-1
CASSPLLAGELDNEQFF
>TRBJ1-4|TRBV28
CASRLDTGFYEKLFF
>TRBJ1-3|TRBV5-1
CASSLVGGQTSGNTIYF
>TRBJ2-1|TRBV7-7
CASSQLAGAYNEQFF
>TRBJ1-4|TRBV6-6
CASRRVQNEKLFF
>TRBJ2-5|TRBV29-1
CSAQDSRETQYF
>TRBJ2-2|TRBV19
CASTGTSGSPGELFF
>TRBJ1-1|TRBV24-1
CATSEKGWDEAFF
>TRBJ2-4|TRBV28
CASSTGQGGNIQYF
>TRBJ2-7|TRBV9
CASSVTLGHEQYF
>TRBJ1-5|TRBV6-1
CTSSDRRGGSNQPQHF
>TRBJ1-1|TRBV4-1
CASSQDGMSTEAFF
>TRBJ2-1|TRBV20-1
CSAAWTSGNSYNEQFF
>TRBJ2-7|TRBV6-2/TRBV6-3
CASSRQGGRLYEQYF
>TRBJ1-1|TRBV6-2/TRBV6-3
CASGRGLVNTEAFF
>TRBJ2-2|TRBV19
CASSSPGLAFGGELFF
>TRBJ2-1|TRBV6-2/TRBV6-3
CASSNLRTSLFSEQFF
>TRBJ2-7|TRBV5-1
CASSSTDRVFYEQYF
>TRBJ1-1|TRBV5-1
CASGVSELSEAFF
>TRBJ2-3|TRBV12-3/TRBV12-4
CASSFGMVGDTQYF
>TRBJ1-5|TRBV20-1
CSASQGNNQPQHF
>TRBJ2-3|TRBV5-1
CASAREGPGDTQYF
>TRBJ2-1|TRBV24-1
CATSDLGLGEQFF
>TRBJ1-1|TRBV7-9
CASRGPAAHEAFF
>TRBJ2-3|TRBV6-5
CASRRSTDTQYF
>TRBJ2-7|TRBV4-1
CASSQDRGGSRSSYEQYF
>TRBJ2-7|TRBV12-3/TRBV12-4
CASSTDRDYEQYF
>TRBJ1-4|TRBV6-2/TRBV6-3
CASSRGDGPTNEKLFF
>TRBJ1-1|TRBV28
CASSLGLNTEAFF
>TRBJ2-7|TRBV20-1
CSAREVDRARSYEQYF
>TRBJ2-7|TRBV28
CASRTSGGRSYEQYF
>TRBJ2-7|TRBV5-1
CASSLPKGHSEQYF
>TRBJ2-1|TRBV10-3
CAISARETSGSNEQFF
>TRBJ2-7|TRBV5-1
CASSFTGTSGIYEQYF
>TRBJ2-1|TRBV20-1
CSARGSVGEQFF
>TRBJ2-1|TRBV28
CASRSENEQFF
>TRBJ2-2|TRBV20-1
CSASGLARGGTGELFF
>TRBJ1-1|TRBV7-8
CASSLGGARGAFF
>TRBJ1-4|TRBV21-1
CASSIKPGEKLFF
>TRBJ2-1|TRBV18
CASSELGGAYNEQFF
>TRBJ1-1|TRBV10-3
CAISESKGSTEAFF
>TRBJ2-2|TRBV5-6
CASSFPRTGELFF
>TRBJ2-1|TRBV24-1
CATSDLVKGTRRDEQFF
>TRBJ2-2|TRBV5-1
CASSRTSGSSGELFF
>TRBJ1-1|TRBV6-1
CASSEEIGVNTEAFF
>TRBJ2-7|TRBV27
CASALTQLPREQYF
>TRBJ2-1|TRBV9
CASSSRWTRERISYNEQFF
>TRBJ1-5|TRBV12-3/TRBV12-4
CASSLETGAGQPQHF